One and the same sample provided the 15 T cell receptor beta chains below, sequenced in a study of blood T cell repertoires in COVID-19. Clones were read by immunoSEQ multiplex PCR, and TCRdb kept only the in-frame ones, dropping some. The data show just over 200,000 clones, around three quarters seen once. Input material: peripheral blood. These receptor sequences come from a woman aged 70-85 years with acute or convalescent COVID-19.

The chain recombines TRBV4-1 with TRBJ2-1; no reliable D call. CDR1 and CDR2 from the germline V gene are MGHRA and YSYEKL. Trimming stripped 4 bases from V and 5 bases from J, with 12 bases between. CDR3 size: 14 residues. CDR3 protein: CASSPRIQHNEQFF. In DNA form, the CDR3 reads TGCGCCAGCAGCCCTAGGATACAACACAATGAGCAGTTCTTC.

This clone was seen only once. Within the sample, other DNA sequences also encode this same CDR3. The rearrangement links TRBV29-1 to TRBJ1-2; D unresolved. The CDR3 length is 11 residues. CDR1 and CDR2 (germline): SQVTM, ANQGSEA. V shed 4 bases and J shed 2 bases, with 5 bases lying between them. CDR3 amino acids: CSVAGNYGYTF. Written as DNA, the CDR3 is TGCAGCGTTGCGGGGAACTATGGCTACACCTTC.

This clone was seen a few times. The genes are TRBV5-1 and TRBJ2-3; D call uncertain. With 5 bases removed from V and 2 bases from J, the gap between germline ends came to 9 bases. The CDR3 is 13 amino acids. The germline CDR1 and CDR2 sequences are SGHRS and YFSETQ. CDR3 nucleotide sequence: TGCGCCAGCAGGGCAGGAAACACAGATACGCAGTATTTT. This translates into CASRAGNTDTQYF.

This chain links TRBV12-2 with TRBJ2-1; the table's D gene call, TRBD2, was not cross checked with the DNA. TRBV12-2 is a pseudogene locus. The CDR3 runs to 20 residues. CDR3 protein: CASRLGPIAGGMWNYNEQFF. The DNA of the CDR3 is TGTGCAAGTCGCTTAGGACCTATAGCGGGAGGAATGTGGAACTACAATGAGCAGTTCTTC.

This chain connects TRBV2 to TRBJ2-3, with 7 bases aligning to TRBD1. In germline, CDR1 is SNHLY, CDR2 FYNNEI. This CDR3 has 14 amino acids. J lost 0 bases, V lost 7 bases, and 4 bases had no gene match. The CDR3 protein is CASTMTGSTDTQYF. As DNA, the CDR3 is TGTGCCAGCACCATGACAGGGAGCACAGATACGCAGTATTTT.

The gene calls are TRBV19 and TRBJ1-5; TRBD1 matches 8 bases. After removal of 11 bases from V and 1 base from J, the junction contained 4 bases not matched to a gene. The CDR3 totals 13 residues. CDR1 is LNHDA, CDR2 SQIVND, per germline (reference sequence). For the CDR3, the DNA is TGTGCCTGCAGGGACAGGAGCAATCAGCCCCAGCATTTT. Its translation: CACRDRSNQPQHF. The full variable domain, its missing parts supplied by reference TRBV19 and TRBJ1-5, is DGGITQSPKYLFRKEGQNVTLSCEQNLNHDAMYWYRQDPGQGLRLIYYSQIVNDFQKGDIAEGYSVSREKKESFPLTVTSAQKNPTAFYLCACRDRSNQPQHFGDGTRLSIL.

The CDR3 DNA reads TGTGCCAGCAGCTTAGAATCGGGGGGCACGACAATGGCCGAGCAGTACTTC. This encodes CASSLESGGTTMAEQYF. The chain recombines TRBV11-2 with TRBJ2-7; D perhaps matches TRBD2 (7 bases). The CDR3 length is 17 residues. Trimming took 0 bases from V and 6 from J, leaving 21 bases between them. Germline CDR1 SGHAT, CDR2 FQNNGV. The whole variable domain, filled in from reference TRBV11-2 and TRBJ2-7, reads EAGVAQSPRYKIIEKRQSVAFWCNPISGHATLYWYQQILGQGPKLLIQFQNNGVVDDSQLPKDRFSAERLKGVDSTLKIQPAKLEDSAVYLCASSLESGGTTMAEQYFGPGTRLTVT.

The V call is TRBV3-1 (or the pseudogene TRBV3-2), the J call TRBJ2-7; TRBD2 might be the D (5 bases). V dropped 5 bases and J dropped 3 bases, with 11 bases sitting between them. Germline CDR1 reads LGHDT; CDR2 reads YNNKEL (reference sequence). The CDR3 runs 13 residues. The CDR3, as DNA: TGTGCCAGCAGCACCGGACTTAGCTACGAGCAGTACTTC. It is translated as CASSTGLSYEQYF.

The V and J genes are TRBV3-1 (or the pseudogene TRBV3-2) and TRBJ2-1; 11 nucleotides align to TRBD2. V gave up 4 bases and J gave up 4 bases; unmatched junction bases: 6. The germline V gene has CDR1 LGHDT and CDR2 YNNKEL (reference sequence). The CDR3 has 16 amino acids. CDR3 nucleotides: TGTGCCAGCAGCCCCCAACTAGCGGGAGTTTACAATGAGCAGTTCTTC. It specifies CASSPQLAGVYNEQFF.

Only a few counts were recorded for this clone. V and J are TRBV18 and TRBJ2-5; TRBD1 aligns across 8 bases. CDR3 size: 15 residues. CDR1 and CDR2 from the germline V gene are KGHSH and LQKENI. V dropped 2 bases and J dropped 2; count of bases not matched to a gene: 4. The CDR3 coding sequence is TGTGCCAGCTCACCATTAGGACAGGGACAAGAGACCCAGTACTTC. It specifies CASSPLGQGQETQYF.

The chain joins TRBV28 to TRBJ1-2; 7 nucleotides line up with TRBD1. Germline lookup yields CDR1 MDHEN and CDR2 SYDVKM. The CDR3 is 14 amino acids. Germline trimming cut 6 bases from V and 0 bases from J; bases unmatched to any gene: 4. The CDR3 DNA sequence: TGTGCCAGCAGACGGGACAGTCCTAACTATGGCTACACCTTC. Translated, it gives CASRRDSPNYGYTF.

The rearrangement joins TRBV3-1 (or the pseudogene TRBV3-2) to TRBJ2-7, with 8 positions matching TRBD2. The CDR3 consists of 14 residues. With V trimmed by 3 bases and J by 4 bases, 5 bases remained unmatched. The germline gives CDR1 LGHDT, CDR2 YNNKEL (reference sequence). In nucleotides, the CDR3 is TGTGCCAGCAGCCAGGGACTAGGGGGTTACGAGCAGTACTTC. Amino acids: CASSQGLGGYEQYF.

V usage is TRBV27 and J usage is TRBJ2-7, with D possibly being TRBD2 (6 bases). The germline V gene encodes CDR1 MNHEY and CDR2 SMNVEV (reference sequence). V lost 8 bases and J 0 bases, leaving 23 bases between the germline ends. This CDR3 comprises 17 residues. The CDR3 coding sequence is TGTGCCAGCGGACGCCTTAGCGGTACGACCCTCTCCTACGAGCAGTACTTC. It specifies CASGRLSGTTLSYEQYF.

CDR3 sequence: CASSPRLQGGGLRTEAFF. The CDR3 DNA is TGTGCCAGCAGCCCTCGACTACAGGGGGGCGGCCTGAGGACTGAAGCTTTCTTT. The chain carries TRBV7-6 and TRBJ1-1; 8 bases map to TRBD1. The V gene end was trimmed by 5 bases and the J gene end by 5 bases; junction bases not matched to a gene: 19. Germline V gene data show CDR1 as SGHVS and CDR2 as FNYEAQ. The CDR3 length is 18 residues. The variable domain in full, completed from reference TRBV7-6 and TRBJ1-1, reads GAGVSQSPRYKVTKRGQDVALRCDPISGHVSLYWYRQALGQGPEFLTYFNYEAQQDKSGLPNDRFSAERPEGSISTLTIQRTEQRDSAMYRCASSPRLQGGGLRTEAFFGQGTRLTVV.

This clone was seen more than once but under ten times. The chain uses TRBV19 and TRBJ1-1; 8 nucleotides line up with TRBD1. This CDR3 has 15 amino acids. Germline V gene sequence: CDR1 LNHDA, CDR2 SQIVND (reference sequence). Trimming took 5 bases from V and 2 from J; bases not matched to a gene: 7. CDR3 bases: TGTGCCAGTAGTTCCCGTGACAGGGGAAACACTGAAGCTTTCTTT. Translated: CASSSRDRGNTEAFF.